These 3 T cell receptor beta chains came from one sample sequenced in a study of blood T cell repertoires in COVID-19. Some clones are missing from TCRdb's copy, which holds only in-frame ones; the method was immunoSEQ multiplex PCR. The sample shows around 360,000 clones, about 87% of them seen only once. Sequenced material: peripheral blood. Every receptor here comes from a woman aged 25 to 39 with COVID-19, enrolled during active disease.

CDR3 in amino acids: CASSLRGLTDTQYF. The CDR3 DNA reads TGTGCCAGCAGTTTAAGGGGGCTGACAGATACGCAGTATTTT. The gene calls are TRBV27 and TRBJ2-3; the match to TRBD1 covers 7 bases. Germline lookup yields CDR1 MNHEY and CDR2 SMNVEV (reference sequence). This CDR3 has 14 amino acids. The J segment lost 3 bases and the V segment lost 2 bases, leaving 2 bases of the junction unmatched.

The rearrangement uses TRBV19 and TRBJ1-1; D call uncertain. Trimming removed 5 bases at V and 5 bases at J, with 12 bases between. The CDR3 totals 13 residues. Germline lookup yields CDR1 LNHDA and CDR2 SQIVND (reference sequence). Here the CDR3 DNA reads TGTGCCAGTAGTTCCGCTAGTATGACTGAAGCTTTCTTT. As protein: CASSSASMTEAFF.

Worth noting for this clone: Other nucleotide sequences in the sample specify the same CDR3. The chain couples TRBV9 to TRBJ1-2; 7 bases match TRBD1. In germline, CDR1 is SGDLS, CDR2 YYNGEE. The CDR3 sequence is 12 residues long. Trimming cost V 4 bases and J 4 bases; bases outside gene matches: 1. CDR3 DNA sequence: TGTGCCAGCAGCCCAGGGGGCTATGGCTACACCTTC. Protein sequence: CASSPGGYGYTF.